The 2 T cell receptor beta chains given below trace back to one sample, sequenced in a study of cytomegalovirus exposure and HLA in healthy donors. PCR primers comprised 60 Vbeta and 13 Jbeta primers. Sequencing used immunoSEQ multiplex PCR; TCRdb keeps in-frame clones, though not all of them. This sample's table reports roughly 75,000 clones. The sample comprised PBMCs. The receptor source for this set is a man aged 35 to 55 in good health and CMV-seronegative.

V usage is TRBV7-2 and J usage is TRBJ1-5, with D possibly TRBD1 on 6 matching bases. Trimming removed 1 base at V and 5 bases at J, with 12 bases between. The CDR3 length is 15 residues. Germline lookup yields CDR1 SGHTA and CDR2 FQGNSA. The CDR3 DNA sequence: TGTGCCAGCAGCTTAGGCCAGGGGTTCTATCAGCCCCAGCATTTT. It translates to CASSLGQGFYQPQHF.

With respect to this clone: At the DNA level, this CDR3 is encoded by other sequences in the same sample as well. The chain joins TRBV9 to TRBJ1-1; 9 bases fit TRBD1. The junction had 7 bases not matched to a gene; V was cut back by 4 bases and J by 3 bases. Per germline, CDR1 SGDLS and CDR2 YYNGEE. There are 15 residues in the CDR3. Here the CDR3 DNA reads TGTGCCAGCAGCCGTTTCGGACAGGGGCACACTGAAGCTTTCTTT. It is translated as CASSRFGQGHTEAFF.